This T cell receptor (beta chain) came from a study of identical twins. TCRdb independently ran MiXCR on the 5' RACE reads; one entry per CDR3 protein. The sample comprises 510,000 or so distinct CDR3 sequences, about 15% of which are singletons, and roughly 0.46% rests with the top ten. This clonotype was observed many times. CDR1 and CDR2 (germline): DFQATT, SNEGSKA (reference sequence). Trimming took 6 bases from V and 6 from J; bases not matched to a gene: 20. This CDR3 is built from 17 residues. This sample also appeared in a second study, on yellow fever vaccine responses in identical twins.

The receptor was isolated from a young woman in good health. Sequenced sample: CD4+ T cells sorted from blood. This chain links TRBV20-1 with TRBJ1-2, with TRBD1 matching 9 bases. CDR3 in amino acids: CSAPPGDREFERHGYTF. As DNA, the CDR3 is TGCAGTGCCCCACCGGGGGACAGGGAGTTTGAAAGGCATGGCTACACCTTC.